The 20 T cell receptor beta chains presented below share a single source sample, sequenced in a study of T-cell reconstitution after alpha-beta-depleted transplantation in children. Unique molecular identifiers were incorporated when the TCRbeta library was constructed. A single record per CDR3 protein comes from TCRdb applying MiXCR to the PCR reads. The data hold roughly 350,000 distinct CDR3 sequences, with 10% observed a single time. This material consisted of PBMCs from the stem cell graft donor, taken from the stem cell graft. These receptors were obtained from a human donor who donated a stem cell graft to a child with acute lymphoblastic leukemia.

V is TRBV7-2 and J is TRBJ2-7; possible D gene TRBD2, 6 bases. V dropped 5 bases and J dropped 3 bases, with 17 bases sitting between them. Germline assignment: CDR1 SGHTA and CDR2 FQGNSA. This CDR3 region has 15 residues. As DNA, the CDR3 is TGTGCCAGCAGCCCCGACGCCGGGAGAAACTACGAGCAGTACTTC. It is translated as CASSPDAGRNYEQYF.

Only a few counts were recorded for this clonotype. This sequence joins TRBV15 and TRBJ1-2; 7 positions match TRBD1. Unmatched junction bases numbered 9, after V lost 0 bases and J lost 8 bases. Germline V gene data show CDR1 as LNHNV and CDR2 as YYDKDF (reference sequence). The CDR3 totals 15 residues. CDR3 sequence reads: CATSRDFNRGIGYTF. The CDR3 bases are TGTGCCACCAGCAGAGACTTTAACAGGGGAATCGGCTACACCTTC.

Only a few counts were recorded for this clonotype. The chain employs TRBV20-1 and TRBJ2-7; D not resolved. V shed 0 bases and J shed 3 bases, with 12 bases lying between them. Germline V gives CDR1 DFQATT, CDR2 SNEGSKA (reference sequence). This CDR3 spans 14 amino acids. The CDR3: CSARDRSDHYEQYF. DNA of the CDR3: TGCAGTGCTAGAGATCGGAGCGACCACTACGAGCAGTACTTC.

CDR3 sequence (DNA): TGCAGCGCTCCGGACAGAGCCCTGGGGCAGTTCTTC. It codes for CSAPDRALGQFF. The J gene is TRBJ2-1, the V gene TRBV29-1; D is possibly TRBD1 (6 bases). Trimming pared 7 bases from V and 12 bases from J, leaving 19 bases between. Looked up from germline, CDR1 is SQVTM and CDR2 is ANQGSEA. The CDR3 extends over 12 amino acids.

This clonotype has at least ten counts. J is TRBJ1-1 and V is TRBV6-1; no firm D call. The ends were cut back, 7 bases at V and 2 bases at J, with 14 bases in the middle. The germline gives CDR1 MNHNS, CDR2 SASEGT. The CDR3 length is 14 residues. The CDR3 DNA is TGTGCCAGCACCCCGATCGGGGAAAACACTGAAGCTTTCTTT. Amino acids: CASTPIGENTEAFF.

There are a few counts of this clonotype. The genes are TRBV5-1 and TRBJ2-7, with a possible D match to TRBD2 (6 bases). The CDR3 sequence is 14 residues long. The germline V gene encodes CDR1 SGHRS and CDR2 YFSETQ. Trimming removed 0 bases from V and 3 bases from J, with 10 bases in between. The CDR3 nucleotides read TGCGCCAGCAGCTTGGAGGGAGGCATCTACGAGCAGTACTTC. The encoded protein is CASSLEGGIYEQYF.

CDR3 loop: CAIRGQTQETQYF. The CDR3 DNA sequence: TGTGCCATCAGGGGACAGACCCAAGAGACCCAGTACTTC. V gene TRBV10-3 combines with J gene TRBJ2-5; 7 bases are a match to TRBD1. The CDR3 contains 13 residues. Germline CDR1 ENHRY, CDR2 SYGVKD. V was clipped by 6 bases and J by 1 base; unmatched bases: 2.

This clonotype was found a few times. The chain has TRBV28 and TRBJ1-1, with D tentatively TRBD1 (6 bases). Germline CDR1 and CDR2: MDHEN and SYDVKM. The CDR3 has 13 residues. V shed 6 bases and J shed 8 bases, with 16 bases lying between them. CDR3 loop: CASSPQRGGEAFF. DNA for the CDR3: TGTGCCAGCAGCCCCCAGAGAGGGGGGGAAGCTTTCTTT.

Only a few counts were recorded for this clonotype. This chain joins TRBV7-9 and TRBJ2-7; D is tentatively TRBD1 or TRBD2 (7 bases each). The V gene's germline CDR1 is SEHNR and CDR2 FQNEAQ (reference sequence). V gave up 3 bases and J gave up 3 bases, with 15 bases separating them. The CDR3 length is 15 residues. This CDR3 is CASSLGAGGVYEQYF. The CDR3 DNA sequence: TGTGCCAGCAGCTTGGGGGCAGGGGGGGTCTACGAGCAGTACTTC. Using reference TRBV7-9 and TRBJ2-7 for the parts outside the CDR3, the full variable domain is DTGVSQNPRHKITKRGQNVTFRCDPISEHNRLYWYRQTLGQGPEFLTYFQNEAQLEKSRLLSDRFSAERPKGSFSTLEIQRTEQGDSAMYLCASSLGAGGVYEQYFGPGTRLTVT.

This clonotype came up a few times. The V call is TRBV7-2, the J call TRBJ2-3, with D possibly TRBD2 on 5 matching bases. The length of the CDR3 is 16 residues. Germline CDR1 reads SGHTA; CDR2 reads FQGNSA. V was cut by 1 base and J by 2 bases, with 13 bases left in between. DNA for the CDR3: TGTGCCAGCAGCTTAGGAGCTGGACTCTTCACAGATACGCAGTATTTT. This gives the protein CASSLGAGLFTDTQYF.

This clonotype was detected a few times. The chain combines TRBV11-2 with TRBJ2-7, with D uncertain. V was cut by 2 bases and J by 3 bases, with 8 bases left in between. CDR1 is SGHAT and CDR2 is FQNNGV in the germline V gene. The CDR3 spans 13 residues. In nucleotides, the CDR3 is TGTGCCAGCAGCTTATCAGAGAACTACGAGCAGTACTTC. Translating it yields CASSLSENYEQYF.

This clonotype was detected many times. CDR3 coding DNA: TGTGCCAGCAGTGAAGGAGGGACAGGGGGATTCGAGACCCAGTACTTC. Translated, it gives CASSEGGTGGFETQYF. The rearrangement joins TRBV25-1 to TRBJ2-5; 11 nucleotides match TRBD1. With V trimmed by 2 bases and J by 5 bases, 7 bases remained unmatched. This CDR3 has 16 residues. The germline V gene encodes CDR1 MGHDK and CDR2 SYGVNS.

This chain connects TRBV29-1 to TRBJ2-1; D is possibly TRBD2 (7 bases). The V gene's germline CDR1 is SQVTM and CDR2 ANQGSEA. The CDR3 totals 14 residues. The V gene lost 5 bases and the J gene lost 5 bases, with 16 bases spanning the gap. This CDR3 is CSVIGGGPDNEQFF. Here the CDR3 DNA reads TGCAGCGTTATAGGGGGAGGGCCTGACAATGAGCAGTTCTTC.

The gene calls are TRBV20-1 and TRBJ2-1; no definite D call. The CDR3 runs to 12 residues. Trimming pared 3 bases from V and 6 bases from J, leaving 9 bases between. Germline CDR1 DFQATT, CDR2 SNEGSKA (reference sequence). This CDR3 reads CSARNTLNEQFF. As DNA, the CDR3 is TGCAGTGCTAGGAACACCCTCAATGAGCAGTTCTTC.

This clonotype was counted between two and nine times. The genes are TRBV9 and TRBJ2-5; D is possibly TRBD2 (6 bases). This CDR3 region has 15 residues. Trimming took off 3 bases at V and 4 bases at J, with 16 bases between the two ends. CDR1 and CDR2 from the germline V gene are SGDLS and YYNGEE. The CDR3 region has the DNA TGTGCCAGCAGCGCCGAGTGGGGAGGAGGAGAGACCCAGTACTTC. Translation: CASSAEWGGGETQYF.

This chain links TRBV28 with TRBJ2-5; TRBD1 aligns across 9 bases. This CDR3 comprises 15 residues. V gave up 6 bases and J gave up 5 bases; unmatched junction bases: 10. Germline V CDR1 and CDR2: MDHEN, SYDVKM. CDR3 in amino acids: CASSRDRDSAETQYF. CDR3 bases: TGTGCCAGCAGCCGGGACAGGGATTCTGCGGAGACCCAGTACTTC.

This clonotype was seen more than once but under ten times. This chain joins TRBV27 and TRBJ2-4; TRBD1 agrees at 9 bases. V gave up 6 bases and J gave up 6 bases; unmatched junction bases: 9. CDR3 length: 15 residues. CDR1 and CDR2 from the germline V gene are MNHEY and SMNVEV (reference sequence). DNA of the CDR3: TGTGCCAGCAGCCCGACAGGGGGTCTTGGAAACATTCAGTACTTC. Translated: CASSPTGGLGNIQYF.

The rearrangement links TRBV15 to TRBJ2-3; D tentatively reads TRBD1 or TRBD2 (5 bases each). Deletions cut 9 bases from V and 3 bases from J, with 10 bases between. CDR3 length: 12 residues. Germline loops: CDR1 LNHNV, CDR2 YYDKDF (reference sequence). The CDR3 reads CATGEGTDTQYF. The CDR3 nucleotides read TGTGCCACGGGTGAGGGGACAGATACGCAGTATTTT.

This chain uses TRBV28 with TRBJ2-7, with TRBD1 matching over 9 bases. The V gene's germline CDR1 is MDHEN and CDR2 SYDVKM. Trimming at V came to 2 bases and at J to 4 bases, leaving 3 bases not matched to a gene. The CDR3 is made up of 14 amino acids. The CDR3 sequence: CASSLRTGEYEQYF. The CDR3 DNA reads TGTGCCAGCAGTTTAAGGACAGGGGAATACGAGCAGTACTTC.

This clonotype was seen a few times. J is TRBJ1-5 and V is TRBV28; D unresolved. V lost 3 bases, J lost 3 bases, and 6 bases lay in between. Germline V gene sequence: CDR1 MDHEN, CDR2 SYDVKM. CDR3 length equals 13 residues. The DNA for the CDR3 is TGTGCCAGCAGTTTCCGCCACAATCAGCCCCAGCATTTT. Its protein is CASSFRHNQPQHF.